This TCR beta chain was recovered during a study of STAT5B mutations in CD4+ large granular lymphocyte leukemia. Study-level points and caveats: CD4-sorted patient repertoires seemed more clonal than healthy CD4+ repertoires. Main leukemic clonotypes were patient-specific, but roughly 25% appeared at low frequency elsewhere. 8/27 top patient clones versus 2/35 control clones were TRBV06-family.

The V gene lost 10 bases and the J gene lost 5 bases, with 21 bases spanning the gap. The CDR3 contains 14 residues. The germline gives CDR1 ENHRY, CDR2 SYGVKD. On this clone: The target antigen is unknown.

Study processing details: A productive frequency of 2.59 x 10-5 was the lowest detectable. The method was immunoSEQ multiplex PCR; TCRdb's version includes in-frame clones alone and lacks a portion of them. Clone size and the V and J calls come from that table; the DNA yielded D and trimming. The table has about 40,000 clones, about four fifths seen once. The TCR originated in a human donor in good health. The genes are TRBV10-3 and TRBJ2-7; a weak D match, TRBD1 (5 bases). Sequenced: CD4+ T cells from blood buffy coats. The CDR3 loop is CATRRQPPDDEQYF. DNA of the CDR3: TGTGCCACCCGGAGACAGCCTCCCGATGACGAGCAGTACTTC.